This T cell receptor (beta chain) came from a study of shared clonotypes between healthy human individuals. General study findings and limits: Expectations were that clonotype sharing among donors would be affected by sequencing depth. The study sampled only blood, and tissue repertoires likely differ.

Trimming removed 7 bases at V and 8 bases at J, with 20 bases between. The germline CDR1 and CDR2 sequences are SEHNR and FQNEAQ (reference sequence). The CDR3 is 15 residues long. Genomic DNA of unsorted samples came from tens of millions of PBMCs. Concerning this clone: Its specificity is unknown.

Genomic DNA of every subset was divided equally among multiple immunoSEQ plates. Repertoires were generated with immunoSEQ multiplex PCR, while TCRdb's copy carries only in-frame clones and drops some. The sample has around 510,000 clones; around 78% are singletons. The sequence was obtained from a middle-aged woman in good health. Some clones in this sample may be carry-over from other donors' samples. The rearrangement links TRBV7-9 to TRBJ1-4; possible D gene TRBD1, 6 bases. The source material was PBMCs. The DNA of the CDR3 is TGTGCCAGCACCCCCGAGGGGGGGACGCGGGAAAAACTGTTTTTT. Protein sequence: CASTPEGGTREKLFF.